The 4 T cell receptor beta chains listed next were all sequenced from one sample in a study of cytotoxic CD8 clonotypes in ibrutinib-treated CLL. The repertoire was sequenced with immunoSEQ multiplex PCR; TCRdb's copy has only in-frame clones and lacks some. The sample lists about 140,000 clones, 75% to 85% seen once, with 6% to 9.5% in the top ten. This specimen consisted of PBMCs, obtained after 36 months of ibrutinib treatment. The source is a human donor with chronic lymphocytic leukemia.

The chain has TRBV4-1 and TRBJ2-7; TRBD1 aligns across 7 bases. Trimming removed 0 bases from V and 5 bases from J; junction bases left unmatched: 7. CDR3 length: 15 residues. CDR1 MGHRA and CDR2 YSYEKL come from the germline V gene. For the CDR3, the DNA is TGCGCCAGCAGCCAAGACCCACAGGGGTGGAACGAGCAGTACTTC. This translates into CASSQDPQGWNEQYF.

The table lists this clone with a few counts. The chain links TRBV30 to TRBJ2-3; D might be TRBD1 or TRBD2, each matching 5 bases. With 3 bases removed from V and 12 bases from J, the gap between germline ends came to 16 bases. The germline V gene encodes CDR1 GTSNPN and CDR2 SVGIG (reference sequence). The CDR3 has 12 amino acids. This CDR3 is CAWSADRLLQYF. Written as DNA, the CDR3 is TGTGCCTGGAGCGCCGACAGACTACTCCAGTATTTT.

The V call is TRBV29-1, the J call TRBJ1-1, with D uncertain. Germline CDR1 reads SQVTM; CDR2 reads ANQGSEA. The CDR3 covers 14 residues. V dropped 1 base and J dropped 1 base, with 10 bases sitting between them. CDR3 loop: CSVEVWAENTEAFF. CDR3 coding DNA: TGCAGCGTTGAAGTGTGGGCAGAGAACACTGAAGCTTTCTTT.

This clone was detected only a few times. V and J are TRBV10-3 and TRBJ1-5; maybe TRBD1 (6 bases). This CDR3 region has 12 residues. Per the germline V gene, CDR1 is ENHRY and CDR2 is SYGVKD. V was cut by 8 bases and J by 3 bases, with 8 bases left in between. The CDR3 here is CAIGQPNQPQHF. The CDR3, as DNA: TGTGCCATCGGACAGCCCAATCAGCCCCAGCATTTT.